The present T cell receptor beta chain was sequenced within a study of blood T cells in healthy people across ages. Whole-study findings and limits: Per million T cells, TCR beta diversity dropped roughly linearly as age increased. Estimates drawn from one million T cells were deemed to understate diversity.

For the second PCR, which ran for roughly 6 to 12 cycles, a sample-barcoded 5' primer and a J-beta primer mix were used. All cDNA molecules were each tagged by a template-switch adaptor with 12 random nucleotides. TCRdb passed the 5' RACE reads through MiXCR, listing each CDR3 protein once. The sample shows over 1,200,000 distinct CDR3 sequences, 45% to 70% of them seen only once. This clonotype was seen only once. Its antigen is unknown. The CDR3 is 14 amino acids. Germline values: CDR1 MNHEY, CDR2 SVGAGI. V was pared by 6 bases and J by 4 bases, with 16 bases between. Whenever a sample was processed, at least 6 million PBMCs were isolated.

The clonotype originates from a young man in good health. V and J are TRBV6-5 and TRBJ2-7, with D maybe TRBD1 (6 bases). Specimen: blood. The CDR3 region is CASRPTGQNYEQYF. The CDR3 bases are TGTGCCAGCAGACCCACAGGACAGAATTACGAGCAGTACTTC.